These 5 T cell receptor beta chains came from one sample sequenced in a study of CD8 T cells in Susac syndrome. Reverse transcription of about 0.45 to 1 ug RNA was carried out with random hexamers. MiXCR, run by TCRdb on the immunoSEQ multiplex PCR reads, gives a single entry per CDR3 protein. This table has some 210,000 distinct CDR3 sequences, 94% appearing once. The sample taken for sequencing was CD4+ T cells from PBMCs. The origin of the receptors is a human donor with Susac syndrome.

The CDR3, as DNA: TGTGCCAGCAGCCAACGCACAGATACGCAGTATTTT. Translation: CASSQRTDTQYF. The J gene is TRBJ2-3, the V gene TRBV3-1; D is unresolved. This CDR3 contains 12 residues. Germline V lookup: CDR1 LGHDT, CDR2 YNNKEL (reference sequence). Trimming removed 2 bases at V and 1 base at J, with 1 base between.

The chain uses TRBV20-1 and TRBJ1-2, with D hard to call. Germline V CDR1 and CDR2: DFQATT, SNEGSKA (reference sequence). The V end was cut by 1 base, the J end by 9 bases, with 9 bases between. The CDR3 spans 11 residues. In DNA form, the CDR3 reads TGCAGTGCTAGAGCTGTATTGAGCTACACCTTC. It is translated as CSARAVLSYTF.

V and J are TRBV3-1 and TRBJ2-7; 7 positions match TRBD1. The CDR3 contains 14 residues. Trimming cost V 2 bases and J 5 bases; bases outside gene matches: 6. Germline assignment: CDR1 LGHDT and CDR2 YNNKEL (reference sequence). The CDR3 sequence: CASSQLDREDEQYF. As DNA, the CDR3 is TGTGCCAGCAGCCAACTTGACAGGGAAGACGAGCAGTACTTC.

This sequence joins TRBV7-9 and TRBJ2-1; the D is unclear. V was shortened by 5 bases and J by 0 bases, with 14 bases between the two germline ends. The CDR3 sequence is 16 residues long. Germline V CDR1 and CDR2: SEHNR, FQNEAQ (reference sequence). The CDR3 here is CASSPLAWSSYNEQFF. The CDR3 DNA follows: TGTGCCAGCAGCCCCCTCGCATGGAGCTCCTACAATGAGCAGTTCTTC.

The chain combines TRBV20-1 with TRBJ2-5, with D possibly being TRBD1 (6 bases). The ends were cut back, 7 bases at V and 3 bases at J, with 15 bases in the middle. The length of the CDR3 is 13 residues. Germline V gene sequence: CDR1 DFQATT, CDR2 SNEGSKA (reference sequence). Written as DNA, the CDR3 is TGCAGTGTGAGTTGGGACATAAAAGAGACCCAGTACTTC. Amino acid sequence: CSVSWDIKETQYF.